The 20 T cell receptor beta chains presented below share a single source sample, sequenced in a study of blood T cell repertoires in COVID-19. This table comes from immunoSEQ multiplex PCR, and its TCRdb copy is limited to in-frame clones, with some not included. The profile shows hundreds of thousands of clones, roughly 86% of them singletons. The sequencing sample was made of PBMCs or T cells enriched from blood (not recorded which). Receptors originate from a woman in her twenties or thirties who had recovered from COVID-19.

The V call is TRBV7-3, the J call TRBJ2-5; D is possibly TRBD2 (6 bases). Between the trimmed V and J ends, which lost 5 bases and 4 bases, there was a span of 11 bases. CDR1 is SGHTA, CDR2 FQGTGA, per germline. This CDR3 spans 13 amino acids. CDR3 sequence: CASSQRGGETQYF. The CDR3 region has the DNA TGTGCCAGCAGCCAAAGGGGAGGAGAGACCCAGTACTTC.

This rearrangement joins TRBV27 to TRBJ1-1; D perhaps matches TRBD1 (6 bases). The V end lost 6 bases, the J end lost 8 bases, and 13 bases lay between the germline ends. The V gene's germline CDR1 is MNHEY and CDR2 SMNVEV (reference sequence). The CDR3 contains 12 residues. The CDR3 nucleotides are TGTGCCAGCAGGCGGGCCGGGACAGAAGCTTTCTTT. Translating it yields CASRRAGTEAFF.

This rearrangement joins TRBV10-2 to TRBJ1-4, with 10 bases fitting TRBD1. Germline V gene data show CDR1 as WSHSY and CDR2 as SAAADI. V lost 8 bases, J lost 8 bases, and 8 bases stayed unmatched. CDR3 length equals 14 residues. DNA for the CDR3: TGCGCCAGCTACGGGACAGGGGCCCTAGAAAAACTGTTTTTT. Protein: CASYGTGALEKLFF.

The CDR3 nucleotides are TGTGCCAGCAATCCAACAGGGATCACCGGGGAGCTGTTTTTT. It encodes CASNPTGITGELFF. The chain employs TRBV14 and TRBJ2-2, with D tentatively TRBD1 (6 bases). CDR3 size: 14 residues. Between the trimmed V and J ends, which lost 7 bases and 4 bases, there was a span of 13 bases. Per germline, CDR1 SGHDN and CDR2 FVKESK. The entire variable domain, with the rest obtained from reference TRBV14 and TRBJ2-2, is as follows: EAGVTQFPSHSVIEKGQTVTLRCDPISGHDNLYWYRRVMGKEIKFLLHFVKESKQDESGMPNNRFLAERTGGTYSTLKVQPAELEDSGVYFCASNPTGITGELFFGEGSRLTVL.

Comments on this clone: Its ends do not fully match the called genes, so a read error is possible. This chain connects TRBV6-1 to TRBJ2-7, with 8 bases identical to TRBD2. This CDR3 is 15 amino acids long. In germline, CDR1 is MNHNS, CDR2 SASEGT. The chain's CDR3 is CASSQAGGAAYEQYF. CDR3 nucleotides: TGTGCCAGCAGTCAAGCCGGGGGGGCGGCCTACGAGCAGTACTTC.

This rearrangement joins TRBV6-4 to TRBJ2-1; D is possibly TRBD2 (6 bases). This CDR3 has 14 residues. The V gene lost 8 bases and the J gene lost 5 bases, with 16 bases spanning the gap. CDR1 is MRHNA and CDR2 is SNTAGT in the germline V gene. CDR3 DNA: TGTGCCAGCGGCCGGGAGTTTCGGGACAATGAGCAGTTCTTC. Its protein product is CASGREFRDNEQFF.

The chain links TRBV20-1 to TRBJ2-3; 9 bases are a match to TRBD2. The CDR3 loop spans 14 amino acids. Germline-derived CDR1 and CDR2 are DFQATT and SNEGSKA (reference sequence). With V trimmed by 3 bases and J by 4 bases, 5 bases remained unmatched. CDR3 residues: CSASRREGSDTQYF. Written as DNA, the CDR3 is TGCAGTGCTAGTAGGCGGGAGGGCTCAGATACGCAGTATTTT.

The chain employs TRBV5-5 and TRBJ1-5; TRBD1 matches 8 bases. The trim removed 2 bases at V and 3 bases at J, leaving 7 bases unmatched. CDR1 is SGHKS and CDR2 is YYEKEE in the germline V gene (reference sequence). The CDR3 totals 16 residues. CDR3 nucleotide sequence: TGTGCCAGCAGCTTTACAGGGGGTAAGGTCAATCAGCCCCAGCATTTT. Translation gives CASSFTGGKVNQPQHF.

The chain links TRBV14 to TRBJ2-1; D is undetermined. Germline CDR1 SGHDN, CDR2 FVKESK. This CDR3 contains 14 residues. Trimming cost V 5 bases and J 4 bases, with 12 bases left between them. The CDR3 here is CASSSLVEYNEQFF. As DNA, the CDR3 is TGTGCCAGCAGCTCCCTCGTCGAGTACAATGAGCAGTTCTTC. Based on the CDR3 plus reference TRBV14 and TRBJ2-1, the full variable domain is EAGVTQFPSHSVIEKGQTVTLRCDPISGHDNLYWYRRVMGKEIKFLLHFVKESKQDESGMPNNRFLAERTGGTYSTLKVQPAELEDSGVYFCASSSLVEYNEQFFGPGTRLTVL.

This rearrangement joins TRBV15 to TRBJ1-1, with a possible D match to TRBD1 (5 bases). The V and J ends lost 1 base and 1 base respectively, with 13 bases between them. The CDR3 extends over 16 amino acids. Germline lookup yields CDR1 LNHNV and CDR2 YYDKDF (reference sequence). The DNA of the CDR3 is TGTGCCACCAGCAGAGCATGGGGCCCCGGGAACACTGAAGCTTTCTTT. It translates to CATSRAWGPGNTEAFF.

This clone showed up just once. The chain carries TRBV13 and TRBJ2-7, with 7 bases identical to TRBD2. Trimming at V came to 4 bases and at J to 6 bases, leaving 6 bases not matched to a gene. This CDR3 has 13 residues. CDR1 and CDR2 (germline): PRHDT, FYEKMQ (reference sequence). The CDR3 bases are TGTGCCAGCAGCTCCCCTGGGGGGGGCGAGCAGTACTTC. Its protein product is CASSSPGGGEQYF.

This clone was detected only a few times. As DNA, the CDR3 is TGTGCCAGCTCACTAGGGGACTACGAGCAGTACTTC. Protein sequence: CASSLGDYEQYF. J is TRBJ2-7 and V is TRBV18; D is possibly TRBD1 (5 bases). The CDR3 runs 12 residues. In germline, CDR1 is KGHSH, CDR2 LQKENI. Trimming shortened V by 4 bases and J by 3 bases, and 7 bases separated the two germline ends.

This clone was counted a few times. The chain is built from TRBV9 and TRBJ1-4; 9 positions agree with TRBD1. This CDR3 is built from 15 residues. Germline V lookup: CDR1 SGDLS, CDR2 YYNGEE. Trimming at V came to 3 bases and at J to 6 bases, leaving 6 bases not matched to a gene. Written as DNA, the CDR3 is TGTGCCAGCAGCGAAGCCGGGACAGGGCATGAAAAACTGTTTTTT. Protein sequence: CASSEAGTGHEKLFF.

The chain is built from TRBV18 and TRBJ1-4; D gene unclear. Germline assignment: CDR1 KGHSH and CDR2 LQKENI. There are 15 residues in the CDR3. Deletions cut 0 bases from V and 0 bases from J, with 5 bases between. CDR3 nucleotide sequence: TGTGCCAGCTCACCACCCGGAGCAACTAATGAAAAACTGTTTTTT. It specifies CASSPPGATNEKLFF.

The chain has TRBV9 and TRBJ2-1; TRBD2 agrees at 10 bases. There are 16 residues in the CDR3. In germline, CDR1 is SGDLS, CDR2 YYNGEE. J lost 0 bases, V lost 0 bases, and 0 bases had no gene match. CDR3 protein: CASSVGLAGSYNEQFF. In nucleotides, the CDR3 is TGTGCCAGCAGCGTAGGACTAGCGGGCTCCTACAATGAGCAGTTCTTC. The whole variable domain, filled in from reference TRBV9 and TRBJ2-1, reads DSGVTQTPKHLITATGQRVTLRCSPRSGDLSVYWYQQSLDQGLQFLIQYYNGEERAKGNILERFSAQQFPDLHSELNLSSLELGDSALYFCASSVGLAGSYNEQFFGPGTRLTVL.

J is TRBJ2-3 and V is TRBV30, with 7 bases lining up with TRBD1. There are 14 residues in the CDR3. With 2 bases clipped from V and 8 bases from J, the junction kept 10 bases outside the gene matches. Germline V lookup: CDR1 GTSNPN, CDR2 SVGIG (reference sequence). CDR3 nucleotide sequence: TGTGCCTGGAGTCCGGACAGGCCATTGGGTACGCAGTATTTT. This codes for CAWSPDRPLGTQYF. Based on the CDR3 plus reference TRBV30 and TRBJ2-3, the full variable domain is SQTIHQWPATLVQPVGSPLSLECTVEGTSNPNLYWYRQAAGRGLQLLFYSVGIGQISSEVPQNLSASRPQDRQFILSSKKLLLSDSGFYLCAWSPDRPLGTQYFGPGTRLTVL.

This chain joins TRBV5-1 and TRBJ2-5, with no clear D. Germline V gene sequence: CDR1 SGHRS, CDR2 YFSETQ. V was cut by 6 bases and J by 1 base, with 4 bases left in between. The CDR3 consists of 11 residues. The CDR3 here is CASTSQETQYF. The CDR3, as DNA: TGCGCCAGCACCTCCCAAGAGACCCAGTACTTC.

The chain carries TRBV7-9 and TRBJ1-1; D uncertain. V shed 2 bases and J shed 1 base, with 8 bases lying between them. CDR1 SEHNR and CDR2 FQNEAQ come from the germline V gene (reference sequence). This CDR3 contains 14 residues. The CDR3 sequence is CASSLLSGNTEAFF. The CDR3 DNA reads TGTGCCAGCAGCTTATTGTCGGGGAACACTGAAGCTTTCTTT. The entire variable domain, with the rest obtained from reference TRBV7-9 and TRBJ1-1, is as follows: DTGVSQNPRHKITKRGQNVTFRCDPISEHNRLYWYRQTLGQGPEFLTYFQNEAQLEKSRLLSDRFSAERPKGSFSTLEIQRTEQGDSAMYLCASSLLSGNTEAFFGQGTRLTVV.

J is TRBJ1-1 and V is TRBV28; tentatively, D is TRBD1 (5 bases). Between the trimmed V and J ends, which lost 2 bases and 10 bases, there was a span of 14 bases. Germline V gene data show CDR1 as MDHEN and CDR2 as SYDVKM. This CDR3 is built from 13 residues. Here the CDR3 DNA reads TGTGCCAGCAGTTTAGACGGGGGGGTAGGAGCTTTCTTT. Its protein product is CASSLDGGVGAFF.

This clone was recorded once. V is TRBV6-5 and J is TRBJ2-7; possible D gene TRBD2, 5 bases. CDR1 MNHEY and CDR2 SVGAGI come from the germline V gene. The germline V and J ends were trimmed by 10 bases and 1 base, with 8 bases remaining between them. The CDR3 consists of 11 residues. DNA of the CDR3: TGTGCCACCGGGGAGTCCTACGAGCAGTACTTC. It specifies CATGESYEQYF.